This T cell receptor (beta chain) was captured by sequencing in a study of blood T cell repertoires in COVID-19. As for the study in general: PBMCs, B-cell-depleted T cells, or T cells provided the cDNA or gDNA that made up the material.

In the original analysis: Counts of nucleated cells, estimated from reference gene primer amplification, were obtained. Repertoires were generated with immunoSEQ multiplex PCR, while TCRdb's copy carries only in-frame clones and drops some. V and J calls and clone size are copied from that table; D and trimming were computed from the DNA. The sample has roughly 160,000 clones, 84% seen once. Material: peripheral blood. The TCR sequence derives from a man in his late teens or twenties with active or convalescent COVID-19.

CDR3 protein: CASSEDSRVMTEAFF. The DNA of the CDR3 is TGCGCCAGCAGCGAGGACAGTCGGGTAATGACTGAAGCTTTCTTT. This chain uses TRBV5-1 with TRBJ1-1; perhaps TRBD1 as D (6 bases). Trimming pared 4 bases from V and 5 bases from J, leaving 18 bases between. Germline CDR1 reads SGHRS; CDR2 reads YFSETQ. CDR3 length: 15 amino acids.